Listed below are T cell receptor beta chains from one sample, sequenced in a study of CD39 and CD103 CD8 tumor-infiltrating T cells. Clones were read by immunoSEQ multiplex PCR, and TCRdb kept only the in-frame ones, dropping some. Of about 4,600 clones listed, around 65% are singletons. Specimen: CD8+ T cells sorted from blood. These receptors were collected from a human donor with head and neck squamous cell carcinoma. Both conserved end residues are part of each CDR3. D genes are given only for firm matches. For some rows the clone size is stated as once, few or many, or as a class when expanded; others skip it.

J gene | D gene | clone size | V gene | CDR3 protein | CDR3 DNA
TRBJ1-5 | TRBD1 | . | TRBV5-6 | CASSLNGQGQPQHF | TGTGCCAGCAGCTTAAACGGACAGGGTCAGCCCCAGCATTTT
TRBJ2-1 | TRBD1 | medium-sized | TRBV4-1 | CASSQATGGNEQFF | TGCGCCAGCAGCCAGGCTACAGGGGGCAATGAGCAGTTCTTC
TRBJ2-1 | TRBD2 | . | TRBV7-9 | CASSLTSGGWEQFF | TGTGCCAGCAGCCTTACTAGCGGGGGATGGGAGCAGTTCTTC
TRBJ2-7 | TRBD1 | . | TRBV30 | CAWGAGTGFYEQYF | TGTGCCTGGGGTGCCGGGACAGGGTTCTACGAGCAGTACTTC
TRBJ2-1 | TRBD2 | large | TRBV4-2 | CASSQDETSGEREQFF | TGTGCCAGCAGCCAAGATGAAACTAGCGGGGAGAGGGAGCAGTTCTTC
TRBJ2-2 | TRBD1 | few | TRBV9 | CASSVERQGNTGELFF | TGTGCCAGCAGCGTAGAAAGACAGGGCAACACCGGGGAGCTGTTTTTT
TRBJ1-1 | TRBD1 | . | TRBV30 | CACAQGAHTEAFF | TGTGCCTGCGCACAGGGGGCGCACACTGAAGCTTTCTTT
TRBJ2-7 | . | . | TRBV27 | CASSLGQYYEQYF | TGTGCCAGCAGTTTAGGACAGTACTACGAGCAGTACTTC
TRBJ2-6 | . | . | TRBV4-2 | CASSQTHVFSGANVLTF | TGTGCCAGCAGCCAGACTCACGTCTTCTCTGGGGCCAACGTCCTGACTTTC
TRBJ1-5 | . | medium-sized | TRBV2 | CASSDRRVGNQPQHF | TGTGCCAGCAGTGACCGTCGCGTGGGCAATCAGCCCCAGCATTTT
TRBJ2-3 | TRBD2 | . | TRBV5-4 | CAAWGPAGGETDTQYF | TGTGCCGCTTGGGGACCAGCGGGGGGCGAGACAGATACGCAGTATTTT
TRBJ1-4 | TRBD1 | . | TRBV2 | CASSETGGAYEKLFF | TGTGCCAGCAGTGAAACAGGGGGCGCATATGAAAAACTGTTTTTT
TRBJ2-7 | TRBD1 | . | TRBV12-5 | CASGLDPGTGIHEQYF | TGTGCTAGTGGTTTGGACCCCGGGACAGGGATCCACGAGCAGTACTTC
TRBJ2-7 | TRBD2 | . | TRBV14 | CASSQERGAGGPGEQYF | TGTGCCAGCAGCCAAGAAAGGGGAGCGGGGGGGCCCGGGGAGCAGTACTTC
TRBJ1-5 | . | . | TRBV2 | CASSRGGDQPQHF | TGTGCCAGCAGCCGAGGGGGGGATCAGCCCCAGCATTTT
TRBJ2-7 | TRBD2 | . | TRBV6-6 | CASRTIAGGTYEQYF | TGTGCCAGCAGAACTATAGCGGGGGGTACCTACGAGCAGTACTTC
TRBJ2-2 | . | . | TRBV25-1 | CASSEMTEAELFF | TGTGCCAGCAGTGAGATGACAGAGGCAGAGCTGTTTTTT
TRBJ1-6 | . | . | TRBV2 | CASSDQDIFPNSPLHF | TGTGCCAGCAGTGACCAGGACATCTTTCCTAATTCACCCCTCCACTTT
TRBJ2-7 | . | few | TRBV6-1 | CACPVEGAPYEQYF | TGTGCCTGCCCCGTGGAGGGGGCGCCCTACGAGCAGTACTTC
TRBJ2-3 | . | few | TRBV19 | CASSRLTGEGADTQYF | TGTGCCAGTAGCCGACTGACAGGGGAGGGAGCAGATACGCAGTATTTT
TRBJ2-4 | . | . | TRBV2 | CASSDAIMGDTKNIQYF | TGTGCCAGCAGTGATGCAATCATGGGAGACACCAAAAACATTCAGTACTTC
TRBJ1-5 | . | . | TRBV2 | CASTRQLNQPQHF | TGTGCCAGCACCCGACAGCTCAATCAGCCCCAGCATTTT
TRBJ1-4 | . | few | TRBV30 | CAWSGVIQGNPVITNEKLFF | TGTGCCTGGAGTGGGGTCATCCAGGGAAACCCAGTCATAACTAATGAAAAACTGTTTTTT
TRBJ2-7 | . | . | TRBV7-9 | CASSFLGVSSYEQYF | TGTGCCAGCAGCTTTCTCGGGGTGAGCTCCTACGAGCAGTACTTC
TRBJ1-1 | . | . | TRBV19 | CASSIGLGLGLDTEAFF | TGTGCCAGTAGTATAGGTTTGGGGCTGGGGCTTGACACTGAAGCTTTCTTT
TRBJ2-5 | . | . | TRBV4-1 | CASSQDWDTQETQYF | TGCGCCAGCAGCCAAGATTGGGACACACAAGAGACCCAGTACTTC
TRBJ1-3 | . | . | TRBV25-1 | CASSESFQGRDTIYF | TGTGCCAGCAGTGAATCGTTCCAGGGCCGAGACACCATATATTTT
TRBJ2-1 | . | . | TRBV4-3 | CASSQEVDGVGYNEQFF | TGCGCCAGCAGCCAAGAGGTCGACGGGGTCGGTTACAATGAGCAGTTCTTC
TRBJ1-4 | . | large | TRBV30 | CAWSRSGGTNEKLFF | TGTGCCTGGAGCCGCTCCGGGGGGACTAATGAAAAACTGTTTTTT
TRBJ1-1 | . | . | TRBV6-1 | CASRGTRVEALF | TGTGCCAGCAGGGGGACACGGGTTGAAGCTCTCTTT
TRBJ2-1 | TRBD1 | once | TRBV27 | CASTGTGAYNEQFF | TGTGCCAGCACCGGAACAGGGGCCTACAATGAGCAGTTCTTC
TRBJ2-5 | TRBD1 | . | TRBV5-5 | CASSLATGGHIGETQYF | TGTGCCAGCAGCTTGGCGACAGGGGGCCACATCGGGGAGACCCAGTACTTC
TRBJ2-7 | TRBD1 | . | TRBV6-6 | CASSWTGDEQYF | TGTGCCAGCAGTTGGACAGGGGACGAGCAGTACTTC
TRBJ1-1 | TRBD1 | few | TRBV30 | CAWRGDRGPEAFF | TGTGCCTGGAGGGGAGACAGGGGGCCTGAAGCTTTCTTT
TRBJ2-7 | . | . | TRBV4-1 | CASSPTGMVDEQYF | TGCGCCAGCAGCCCAACAGGGATGGTTGACGAGCAGTACTTC
TRBJ1-1 | . | . | TRBV15 | CATSGALNAGSLLSTEAFF | TGTGCCACCAGCGGGGCCCTAAACGCCGGTTCGCTACTGAGCACTGAAGCTTTCTTT
TRBJ1-2 | . | . | TRBV6-4 | CASSETYTGRYGYTF | TGTGCCAGCAGTGAGACGTACACAGGGAGATATGGCTACACCTTC
TRBJ2-1 | TRBD1 | few | TRBV4-3 | CASSQEEGQGRANEQFF | TGCGCCAGCAGCCAAGAAGAGGGACAGGGAAGGGCCAATGAGCAGTTCTTC
TRBJ1-1 | TRBD1 | once | TRBV7-9 | CASSLNRGLGAFF | TGTGCCAGCAGCTTAAACAGGGGATTGGGGGCTTTCTTT
TRBJ2-1 | . | . | TRBV19 | CASSIALEGIGEQFF | TGTGCCAGTAGTATCGCACTGGAGGGGATAGGGGAGCAGTTCTTC
TRBJ1-1 | . | . | TRBV13 | CASSFDKNTEAFF | TGTGCCAGCAGCTTCGACAAGAACACTGAAGCTTTCTTT
TRBJ2-5 | TRBD2 | few | TRBV11-2 | CASSLENSLAGDQETQYF | TGTGCCAGCAGCTTAGAGAACTCACTAGCGGGAGACCAAGAGACCCAGTACTTC
TRBJ1-1 | TRBD1 | . | TRBV18 | CASSPTGDTEAFF | TGTGCCAGCTCCCCCACAGGGGACACTGAAGCTTTCTTT
TRBJ1-5 | . | . | TRBV4-1 | CASSQDWAVNQPQHF | TGCGCCAGCAGCCAAGACTGGGCCGTGAATCAGCCCCAGCATTTT
TRBJ1-3 | TRBD1 | . | TRBV2 | CASRSGQAAVGNTIYF | TGTGCCAGCAGGAGCGGACAGGCCGCTGTTGGAAACACCATATATTTT
TRBJ1-1 | . | few | TRBV5-5 | CASSGQNTEAFF | TGTGCCAGCAGCGGGCAGAACACTGAAGCTTTCTTT
TRBJ2-1 | . | . | TRBV5-5 | CASSLNQEVYNEQFF | TGTGCCAGCAGCTTAAACCAAGAGGTCTACAATGAGCAGTTCTTC
TRBJ1-5 | . | . | TRBV30 | CAWSEGNQPQHF | TGTGCCTGGAGTGAGGGGAATCAGCCCCAGCATTTT
TRBJ2-3 | . | . | TRBV21-1 | CASRQTGNTGGTDTQYF | TGTGCCAGCAGACAAACAGGGAACACAGGGGGCACAGATACGCAGTATTTT
TRBJ1-1 | . | . | TRBV11-2 | CASSRVSGAKEAFF | TGTGCCAGCAGCCGAGTCAGTGGGGCGAAGGAAGCTTTCTTT
TRBJ1-4 | TRBD1 | . | TRBV29-1 | CSANSGTGGGKLFF | TGCAGCGCTAATTCCGGGACAGGGGGGGGAAAACTGTTTTTT
TRBJ2-1 | TRBD2 | . | TRBV6-4 | CASSDSSGGANEQFF | TGTGCCAGCAGTGACTCGAGCGGGGGGGCCAATGAGCAGTTCTTC
TRBJ1-6 | . | . | TRBV6-1 | CASSALGQSSYNSPLHF | TGTGCCAGCAGTGCGCTCGGACAGAGCTCCTATAATTCACCCCTCCACTTT
TRBJ2-6 | . | . | TRBV4-3 | CASSHITGTGANVLTF | TGCGCCAGCAGCCATATTACAGGGACTGGGGCCAACGTCCTGACTTTC
TRBJ2-1 | TRBD1 | few | TRBV10-3 | CAIKNGTGSYNEQFF | TGTGCCATCAAAAATGGGACAGGGTCCTACAATGAGCAGTTCTTC
TRBJ2-2 | TRBD2 | . | TRBV5-1 | CASSPPERGGTGELFF | TGCGCCAGCAGCCCCCCGGAGCGGGGGGGAACCGGGGAGCTGTTTTTT
TRBJ2-5 | . | . | TRBV15 | CATSRDRRREEETQYF | TGTGCCACCAGCAGAGATAGGAGGCGCGAGGAAGAGACCCAGTACTTC
TRBJ1-5 | . | . | TRBV19 | CASSTQGLQPQHF | TGTGCCAGTAGTACCCAGGGACTTCAGCCCCAGCATTTT
TRBJ1-2 | . | . | TRBV9 | CASTHRDTNYGYTF | TGTGCCAGCACCCACAGGGATACCAACTATGGCTACACCTTC
TRBJ2-1 | TRBD2 | . | TRBV4-2 | CASSLGLAGTGLDEQFF | TGTGCCAGCAGCCTCGGACTAGCGGGGACTGGGTTGGATGAGCAGTTCTTC